The entry that follows covers one TCR beta chain sequence. Measured with immunoSEQ multiplex PCR; TCRdb has only the in-frame clones, and not every one. In the table there are about 400,000 clones, approximately 85% of which are singletons. With 5 bases clipped from V and 3 bases from J, the junction kept 3 bases outside the gene matches. CDR1 SEHNR and CDR2 FQNEAQ come from the germline V gene (reference sequence). The CDR3 totals 14 residues. These data belong to a study of blood T cell repertoires in COVID-19. Source material: PBMCs or T cells enriched from blood (not recorded which). The sequence was obtained from a middle-aged woman with acute COVID-19. The chain recombines TRBV7-9 with TRBJ1-5; 8 nucleotides match TRBD1. The CDR3 DNA reads as TGTGCCAGCAGCAAACAGGGGGTCAATCAGCCCCAGCATTTT. Its translation is CASSKQGVNQPQHF.